Sequencing of this T cell receptor (beta chain) was carried out in a study of beta chain features in type 1 diabetes. General study findings and limits: Among type 1 diabetes patients, VDJ junctions had fewer insertions and more deletions.

As concerns this clone: The target antigen is unknown.

It was via CD45RO/CCR7/CD25/CD127/CD95/CD27 that CD4+ naive, central memory, regulatory and stem cell-like memory cells were sorted. The V gene lost 7 bases and the J gene lost 6 bases, with 12 bases spanning the gap. The length of the CDR3 is 12 residues. Germline CDR1 reads SNHLY; CDR2 reads FYNNEI. The sequenced template was cDNA made from the entire isolated RNA. Some clones are missing from TCRdb's copy, which holds only in-frame ones; the method was immunoSEQ multiplex PCR. The sample carries about 410,000 clones, 14% recorded once. The TCR comes from a man aged 30 to 45 in good health. The chain combines TRBV2 with TRBJ1-1; tentative D call: TRBD1 (5 bases). The sample taken for sequencing was naive CD4+ T cells from blood. The DNA of the CDR3 is TGTGCCAGCACCAGAGGGGCGGCTGAAGCTTTCTTT. Translation gives CASTRGAAEAFF.